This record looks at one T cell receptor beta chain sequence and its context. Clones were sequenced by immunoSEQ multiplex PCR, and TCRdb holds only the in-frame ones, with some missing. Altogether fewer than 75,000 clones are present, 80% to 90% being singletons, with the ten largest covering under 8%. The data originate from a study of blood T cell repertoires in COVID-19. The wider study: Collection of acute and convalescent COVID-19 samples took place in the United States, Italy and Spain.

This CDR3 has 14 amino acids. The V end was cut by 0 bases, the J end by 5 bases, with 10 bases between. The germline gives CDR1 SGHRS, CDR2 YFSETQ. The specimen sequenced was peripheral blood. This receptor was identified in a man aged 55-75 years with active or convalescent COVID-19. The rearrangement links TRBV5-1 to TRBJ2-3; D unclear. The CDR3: CASSLDQTGDTQYF. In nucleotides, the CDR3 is TGCGCCAGCAGCTTGGACCAAACTGGAGATACGCAGTATTTT.